The 22 T cell receptor beta chains in this list originate from one sample, sequenced in a study of shared clonotypes between healthy human individuals. Repertoires were generated with immunoSEQ multiplex PCR, while TCRdb's copy carries only in-frame clones and drops some. The sample shows 2 million to 2.5 million clones, approximately 94% of them seen only once. Specimen: naive CD4+ T cells from PBMCs. The subset here: CD45RA+ positively selected. All receptors derive from a young man in good health. Some clones in this sample may be carry-over from other donors' samples.

This chain joins TRBV28 and TRBJ2-6; no clear D gene. The V end was cut by 7 bases, the J end by 1 base, with 14 bases between. The CDR3 has 16 residues. The germline V gene encodes CDR1 MDHEN and CDR2 SYDVKM. The CDR3 here is CASTNGRRSGANVLTF. DNA of the CDR3: TGTGCCAGCACTAACGGACGCCGATCTGGGGCCAACGTCCTGACTTTC.

The chain combines TRBV16 with TRBJ1-3, with no clear D. CDR3 length: 15 residues. Germline assignment: CDR1 KGHSY and CDR2 FQNENV. Trimming removed 8 bases at V and 0 bases at J, with 14 bases between. The CDR3 DNA follows: TGTGCCAGCGGCATACAGCAGAGCTCTGGAAACACCATATATTTT. Translating it yields CASGIQQSSGNTIYF.

This clone appeared a single time. The V call is TRBV7-8, the J call TRBJ1-2; D is perhaps TRBD1 (6 bases). This CDR3 has 16 amino acids. Between the trimmed V and J ends, which lost 5 bases and 5 bases, there was a span of 21 bases. Germline CDR1 and CDR2: SGHVS and FQNEAQ. The CDR3 loop is CASSPSGRGVGYGYTF. The DNA for the CDR3 is TGTGCCAGCAGCCCCTCCGGCAGGGGAGTGGGGTATGGCTACACCTTC.

This clone was seen a single time. This chain uses TRBV7-8 with TRBJ2-7; 9 bases are a match to TRBD2. In germline, CDR1 is SGHVS, CDR2 FQNEAQ. This CDR3 region has 15 residues. Trimming took 5 bases from V and 1 from J; bases not matched to a gene: 6. The DNA for the CDR3 is TGTGCCAGCAGCCCAAGCGGGAGGCAGTCCTACGAGCAGTACTTC. Protein product: CASSPSGRQSYEQYF. Looking up the rest from reference TRBV7-8 and TRBJ2-7 gives the full variable domain: GAGVSQSPRYKVAKRGQDVALRCDPISGHVSLFWYQQALGQGPEFLTYFQNEAQLDKSGLPSDRFFAERPEGSVSTLKIQRTQQEDSAVYLCASSPSGRQSYEQYFGPGTRLTVT.

This sequence joins TRBV6-5 and TRBJ2-7, with D tentatively TRBD1 or TRBD2 (5 bases each). Germline V gives CDR1 MNHEY, CDR2 SVGAGI. The V and J ends lost 10 bases and 2 bases respectively, with 9 bases between them. The CDR3 is 11 residues long. The DNA for the CDR3 is TGTGCCACGGGACCAGCCTACGAGCAGTACTTC. It translates to CATGPAYEQYF.

The chain is built from TRBV27 and TRBJ2-7, with 9 bases identical to TRBD2. Germline CDR1 reads MNHEY; CDR2 reads SMNVEV (reference sequence). The V segment lost 5 bases and the J segment 2 bases; nucleotides outside the gene matches: 4. The CDR3 length is 14 residues. The CDR3 here is CASSIRLAAYEQYF. CDR3 DNA: TGTGCCAGCAGTATTCGACTAGCGGCCTACGAGCAGTACTTC.

This chain joins TRBV11-2 and TRBJ2-7, with 9 bases fitting TRBD1. The V gene end was trimmed by 4 bases and the J gene end by 6 bases; junction bases not matched to a gene: 7. The CDR3 totals 14 residues. CDR1 and CDR2 from the germline V gene are SGHAT and FQNNGV. Here the CDR3 DNA reads TGTGCCAGCAGCTCACAGGGGGCTCGCGGCGAGCAGTACTTC. Translation gives CASSSQGARGEQYF.

This clone has more than one count but fewer than ten. This chain joins TRBV7-9 and TRBJ1-4; the D gene is possibly TRBD1 (5 bases). V lost 4 bases, J lost 10 bases, and 13 bases lay in between. Germline assignment: CDR1 SEHNR and CDR2 FQNEAQ (reference sequence). The CDR3 covers 13 residues. CDR3 amino acids: CASSSYRGGKLFF. CDR3 bases: TGTGCCAGCAGCTCGTACCGGGGGGGAAAACTGTTTTTT.

V usage is TRBV6-6 and J usage is TRBJ2-7; TRBD2 agrees at 7 bases. Unmatched junction bases numbered 14, after V lost 5 bases and J lost 4 bases. CDR3 length: 16 residues. CDR1 is MNHNY, CDR2 SVGAGI, per germline (reference sequence). The CDR3 DNA is TGTGCCAGCAGTCCTTGGGGTGAGAGCGGGAAGTACGAGCAGTACTTC. It yields the protein CASSPWGESGKYEQYF.

In DNA, the CDR3 is TGTGCCAGCAGCTTAGAAGAAGGGGAGGCCTACGAGCAGTACTTC. It translates to CASSLEEGEAYEQYF. The rearrangement uses TRBV7-2 and TRBJ2-7, with D perhaps matching TRBD2 (6 bases). Germline V gives CDR1 SGHTA, CDR2 FQGNSA. The length of the CDR3 is 15 residues. V was trimmed by 1 base and J by 2 bases, leaving 12 bases between them. Looking up the rest from reference TRBV7-2 and TRBJ2-7 gives the full variable domain: GAGVSQSPSNKVTEKGKDVELRCDPISGHTALYWYRQSLGQGLEFLIYFQGNSAPDKSGLPSDRFSAERTGGSVSTLTIQRTQQEDSAVYLCASSLEEGEAYEQYFGPGTRLTVT.

V is TRBV5-8 and J is TRBJ2-2, with D perhaps assigned TRBD1 or TRBD2 (5 bases each). The germline gives CDR1 SGHTS, CDR2 YDEGEE. This CDR3 comprises 15 residues. Trimming pared 0 bases from V and 8 bases from J, leaving 14 bases between. CDR3 in DNA: TGTGCCAGCAGCTTGGCCCAGGGAGACTGGGGGGAGCTGTTTTTT. Translating it yields CASSLAQGDWGELFF.

The rearrangement uses TRBV15 and TRBJ1-1, with unresolved D. Trimming cost V 8 bases and J 0 bases, with 4 bases left between them. CDR3 length: 11 amino acids. The germline gives CDR1 LNHNV, CDR2 YYDKDF (reference sequence). DNA of the CDR3: TGTGCCACCGCAGTGAACACTGAAGCTTTCTTT. This translates into CATAVNTEAFF. The whole variable domain, filled in from reference TRBV15 and TRBJ1-1, reads DAMVIQNPRYQVTQFGKPVTLSCSQTLNHNVMYWYQQKSSQAPKLLFHYYDKDFNNEADTPDNFQSRRPNTSFCFLDIRSPGLGDTAMYLCATAVNTEAFFGQGTRLTVV.

The CDR3 loop reads CASSILLQGGYEQYF. The CDR3, as DNA: TGTGCCAGTAGTATATTGTTGCAGGGCGGTTACGAGCAGTACTTC. The V gene is TRBV19, the J gene TRBJ2-7; the D gene is possibly TRBD1 (5 bases). The germline CDR1 and CDR2 sequences are LNHDA and SQIVND (reference sequence). Trimming pared 2 bases from V and 4 bases from J, leaving 15 bases between. The CDR3 is 15 amino acids.

This clone has a single count. The rearrangement links TRBV6-5 to TRBJ1-6; perhaps TRBD1 as D (5 bases). This CDR3 is 15 amino acids long. In germline, CDR1 is MNHEY, CDR2 SVGAGI. Trimming stripped 4 bases from V and 11 bases from J, with 18 bases between. In DNA form, the CDR3 reads TGTGCCAGCAGTTGGGGACCCCAACGTGTGGCACCCCTCCACTTT. Protein: CASSWGPQRVAPLHF.

The chain is built from TRBV28 and TRBJ1-5; unclear D gene. This CDR3 is 14 amino acids long. V shed 5 bases and J shed 5 bases, with 13 bases lying between them. Germline V gene lookup returns CDR1 MDHEN and CDR2 SYDVKM. In nucleotides, the CDR3 is TGTGCCAGCAGTCCGAGGTGGGGTCATCAGCCCCAGCATTTT. The encoded protein is CASSPRWGHQPQHF.

The rearrangement links TRBV4-1 to TRBJ2-1; TRBD2 matches 12 bases. Germline CDR1 is MGHRA and CDR2 is YSYEKL. This CDR3 spans 17 amino acids. Trimming removed 7 bases from V and 0 bases from J; junction bases left unmatched: 7. This chain's CDR3 is CASTSGRVKSSYNEQFF. CDR3 bases: TGCGCCAGCACTAGCGGGAGGGTTAAGAGCTCCTACAATGAGCAGTTCTTC.

This rearrangement joins TRBV7-6 to TRBJ2-3, with D unresolved. The CDR3 loop spans 12 amino acids. V was shortened by 5 bases and J by 7 bases, with 10 bases between the two germline ends. CDR1 and CDR2 from the germline V gene are SGHVS and FNYEAQ. The CDR3 loop is CASSLPGNTQYF. CDR3 coding DNA: TGTGCCAGCAGCCTCCCCGGCAATACGCAGTATTTT.

V gene TRBV2 combines with J gene TRBJ2-5; TRBD2 agrees at 8 bases. This CDR3 region has 15 residues. V was clipped by 4 bases and J by 3 bases; unmatched bases: 7. In germline, CDR1 is SNHLY, CDR2 FYNNEI. This CDR3 is CASSGPGGVKETQYF. Written as DNA, the CDR3 is TGTGCCAGCAGTGGCCCCGGGGGGGTTAAAGAGACCCAGTACTTC.

The CDR3 sequence is CASSPWEGLTEAFF. The CDR3 bases are TGTGCCAGCAGCCCTTGGGAGGGCCTCACTGAAGCTTTCTTT. This chain uses TRBV7-3 with TRBJ1-1, with D unclear. Germline CDR1 is SGHTA and CDR2 is FQGTGA. The CDR3 is 14 amino acids. V lost 5 bases and J lost 4, with 14 bases in between.

This rearrangement joins TRBV5-6 to TRBJ2-1; possible D gene TRBD1, 6 bases. The CDR3 spans 18 residues. V was clipped by 0 bases and J by 2 bases, with 18 bases between them. Per germline, CDR1 SGHDT and CDR2 YYEEEE. The CDR3 reads CASSLEGVVGGTYNEQFF. CDR3 in DNA: TGTGCCAGCAGCTTGGAGGGGGTGGTGGGTGGCACCTACAATGAGCAGTTCTTC.

CDR3 nucleotide sequence: TGCGCCAGCAGCTCTTTCGGTGGCTACACCTTC. It specifies CASSSFGGYTF. This chain uses TRBV5-1 with TRBJ1-2; D remains ambiguous. Germline CDR1 and CDR2: SGHRS and YFSETQ. The CDR3 spans 11 residues. V lost 3 bases, J lost 7 bases, and 7 bases lay in between.

The gene calls are TRBV29-1 and TRBJ2-7, with D hard to call. CDR3 length: 13 residues. The germline V and J ends were trimmed by 4 bases and 3 bases, with 13 bases remaining between them. Germline CDR1 SQVTM, CDR2 ANQGSEA. The CDR3 DNA is TGCAGCGTTGGGTGGAGCGCCGACTACGAGCAGTACTTC. Protein product: CSVGWSADYEQYF.